Below, 27 T cell receptor beta chains from the same sample are listed, as sequenced in a study of blood T cell repertoires in COVID-19. TCRdb keeps only in-frame clones here, not all; method: immunoSEQ multiplex PCR. Of about 350,000 clones listed, roughly 86% are singletons. Sequencing was carried out using PBMCs or T cells enriched from blood (not recorded which). These TCRs come from a woman aged 25 to 45 who had been exposed to COVID-19.

With regard to this clone: Additional DNA sequences in this sample encode the identical CDR3. This chain connects TRBV5-1 to TRBJ2-5, with D maybe TRBD1 (5 bases). V was pared by 4 bases and J by 1 base, with 14 bases between. CDR1 is SGHRS, CDR2 YFSETQ, per germline. The CDR3 has 15 residues. The CDR3 nucleotides read TGCGCCAGCAGCCCCCAGGGTAGGGTCCAAGAGACCCAGTACTTC. It specifies CASSPQGRVQETQYF.

This clone has a single count. CDR3 amino acids: CASSLRQGLVTEAFF. The CDR3 bases are TGTGCCAGCAGCCTACGACAGGGGTTGGTCACTGAAGCTTTCTTT. The chain links TRBV5-6 to TRBJ1-1; 8 nucleotides align to TRBD1. CDR1 is SGHDT, CDR2 YYEEEE, per germline. Germline trimming cut 4 bases from V and 4 bases from J; bases unmatched to any gene: 9. This CDR3 spans 15 amino acids.

The genes are TRBV19 and TRBJ1-5; 9 nucleotides agree with TRBD1. The V gene end was trimmed by 11 bases and the J gene end by 4 bases; junction bases not matched to a gene: 12. This CDR3 comprises 15 residues. Germline CDR1 LNHDA, CDR2 SQIVND (reference sequence). The CDR3 loop is CAGPDRGYLNQPQHF. CDR3 sequence (DNA): TGTGCCGGACCGGACAGGGGCTACCTTAATCAGCCCCAGCATTTT.

V usage is TRBV28 and J usage is TRBJ2-7, with TRBD2 matching over 9 bases. Germline CDR1 MDHEN, CDR2 SYDVKM. V trimming: 5 bases; J trimming: 4 bases; junction bases outside the gene matches: 12. The CDR3 is 16 amino acids. The CDR3 nucleotides are TGTGCCAGCAGTCCCCCGACTAGCGGACCCCTTTACGAGCAGTACTTC. Its protein is CASSPPTSGPLYEQYF.

V usage is TRBV18 and J usage is TRBJ1-4; D gene uncertain. The CDR3 length is 12 residues. The germline CDR1 and CDR2 sequences are KGHSH and LQKENI. The ends were cut back, 2 bases at V and 8 bases at J, with 6 bases in the middle. The CDR3 DNA reads as TGTGCCAGCTCACCAGGAGGCGAAAAACTGTTTTTT. Translating gives CASSPGGEKLFF. The full variable domain, in which reference TRBV18 and TRBJ1-4 provide the parts outside the CDR3, is NAGVMQNPRHLVRRRGQEARLRCSPMKGHSHVYWYRQLPEEGLKFMVYLQKENIIDESGMPKERFSAEFPKEGPSILRIQQVVRGDSAAYFCASSPGGEKLFFGSGTQLSVL.

This sequence joins TRBV11-2 and TRBJ2-5, with 8 bases fitting TRBD2. CDR1 is SGHAT, CDR2 FQNNGV, per germline. The CDR3 runs 16 residues. The junction had 7 bases not matched to a gene; V was cut back by 0 bases and J by 4 bases. The CDR3 nucleotides are TGTGCCAGCAGCTTAGATTCAGCGGGAGCCTTAGAGACCCAGTACTTC. Encoded protein: CASSLDSAGALETQYF. The full variable domain, with the rest looked up from reference TRBV11-2 and TRBJ2-5, is EAGVAQSPRYKIIEKRQSVAFWCNPISGHATLYWYQQILGQGPKLLIQFQNNGVVDDSQLPKDRFSAERLKGVDSTLKIQPAKLEDSAVYLCASSLDSAGALETQYFGPGTRLLVL.

The CDR3 nucleotides are TGTGCCAGCACGCAGGGTAGGAATCAGCCCCAGCATTTT. Protein product: CASTQGRNQPQHF. The J gene is TRBJ1-5, the V gene TRBV2; TRBD1 might be the D (5 bases). V gave up 7 bases and J gave up 4 bases, with 11 bases separating them. Germline assignment: CDR1 SNHLY and CDR2 FYNNEI. This CDR3 contains 13 residues.

The J gene is TRBJ1-3, the V gene TRBV5-6; D remains unclear. Looked up from germline, CDR1 is SGHDT and CDR2 is YYEEEE. V shed 10 bases and J shed 3 bases, with 11 bases lying between them. The CDR3 consists of 12 residues. The CDR3 bases are TGTGCCTCCGGAGGCGGTGGAAACACCATATATTTT. Its translation is CASGGGGNTIYF.

The chain has TRBV6-5 and TRBJ1-2; TRBD1 is a possible D gene (6 bases). V was cut by 6 bases and J by 7 bases, with 12 bases left in between. From germline, CDR1 is MNHEY and CDR2 SVGAGI. CDR3 length equals 12 residues. The CDR3 coding sequence is TGTGCCAGCAGACAGGGCGCCGGTGGCTACACCTTC. The encoded protein is CASRQGAGGYTF.

In its sample, this clone was seen once. J is TRBJ2-1 and V is TRBV5-1; TRBD2 is a possible D gene (6 bases). The CDR3 covers 15 residues. The germline gives CDR1 SGHRS, CDR2 YFSETQ. The germline V and J ends were trimmed by 4 bases and 8 bases, with 19 bases remaining between them. CDR3 residues: CASSGGTSGGHEQFF. CDR3 nucleotides: TGCGCCAGCAGCGGGGGGACTTCTGGGGGACATGAGCAGTTCTTC.

The rearrangement joins TRBV9 to TRBJ1-1; the D is unclear. This CDR3 region has 13 residues. The V and J ends lost 4 bases and 4 bases respectively, with 11 bases between them. The germline CDR1 and CDR2 sequences are SGDLS and YYNGEE. The CDR3 coding sequence is TGTGCCAGCAGCCGAGCCGCAGGCACTGAAGCTTTCTTT. Translation gives CASSRAAGTEAFF.

V usage is TRBV29-1 and J usage is TRBJ1-2; D is uncertain. The germline V and J ends were trimmed by 7 bases and 8 bases, with 14 bases remaining between them. This CDR3 has 11 amino acids. Germline lookup yields CDR1 SQVTM and CDR2 ANQGSEA. The CDR3 here is CSAERGKGYTF. CDR3 in DNA: TGCAGCGCCGAGCGGGGTAAAGGCTACACCTTC.

The V gene is TRBV3-1 (or the pseudogene TRBV3-2), the J gene TRBJ2-3, with a weak D call TRBD2 (6 bases). The germline V gene has CDR1 LGHDT and CDR2 YNNKEL (reference sequence). This CDR3 spans 14 amino acids. The germline V and J ends were trimmed by 1 base and 2 bases, with 7 bases remaining between them. CDR3 nucleotide sequence: TGTGCCAGCAGCCAAGTGGGACTCACAGATACGCAGTATTTT. It codes for CASSQVGLTDTQYF.

The gene calls are TRBV12-3 or TRBV12-4 and TRBJ1-4; a weak D match, TRBD1 (5 bases). The CDR3 runs 12 residues. The ends were cut back, 6 bases at V and 7 bases at J, with 9 bases in the middle. CDR3 sequence: CASRWGVEKLFF. DNA for the CDR3: TGTGCCAGCAGGTGGGGGGTTGAAAAACTGTTTTTT.

This clone was recorded once. The V and J genes are TRBV5-4 and TRBJ2-5, with D possibly being TRBD2 (5 bases). This CDR3 is 15 amino acids long. V was shortened by 0 bases and J by 2 bases, with 11 bases between the two germline ends. Germline V gene sequence: CDR1 SGHNT, CDR2 YYREEE (reference sequence). Written as DNA, the CDR3 is TGTGCCAGCAGCTTGGGAGGCACTAGACAAGAGACCCAGTACTTC. Translating it yields CASSLGGTRQETQYF.

This rearrangement joins TRBV7-6 to TRBJ2-7; 12 bases are shared with TRBD2. The germline gives CDR1 SGHVS, CDR2 FNYEAQ. The CDR3 covers 17 residues. The V gene end was trimmed by 3 bases and the J gene end by 7 bases; junction bases not matched to a gene: 13. The CDR3 nucleotides are TGTGCCAGCAGCTTGAGCGACGGCGGACTAGCGGGAAGGGAGCAGTACTTC. Protein product: CASSLSDGGLAGREQYF.

This chain joins TRBV3-1 (or the pseudogene TRBV3-2) and TRBJ1-2, with 8 bases lining up with TRBD1. V was clipped by 3 bases and J by 8 bases; unmatched bases: 8. Per the germline V gene, CDR1 is LGHDT and CDR2 is YNNKEL (reference sequence). The CDR3 has 14 residues. Here the CDR3 reads CASSQGQGAGGYTF. In DNA, the CDR3 is TGTGCCAGCAGCCAGGGTCAGGGGGCGGGAGGCTACACCTTC.

This clone was seen only a few times. CDR3 DNA sequence: TGTGCCAGCTCACCTAGGCGGGGGACAGGACAAGATACGCAGTATTTT. Translated, it gives CASSPRRGTGQDTQYF. The V call is TRBV18, the J call TRBJ2-3; tentative D call: TRBD1 (8 bases). Germline V gene lookup returns CDR1 KGHSH and CDR2 LQKENI. The CDR3 loop spans 16 amino acids. V gave up 3 bases and J gave up 5 bases, with 18 bases separating them.

The gene calls are TRBV6-6 and TRBJ2-5; tentative D call: TRBD1 (6 bases). CDR3 length: 14 residues. Per germline, CDR1 MNHNY and CDR2 SVGAGI (reference sequence). V was clipped by 6 bases and J by 1 base, with 12 bases between them. The DNA for the CDR3 is TGTGCCAGCAGCCCCGGACAGTTCCAAGAGACCCAGTACTTC. This sequence encodes CASSPGQFQETQYF.

CDR3 amino acids: CASNPLSGGGEQYF. The CDR3 DNA sequence: TGTGCCAGCAATCCCCTCTCCGGGGGTGGTGAGCAGTACTTC. The chain links TRBV6-6 to TRBJ2-7; possibly TRBD2 for D (6 bases). Germline loops: CDR1 MNHNY, CDR2 SVGAGI (reference sequence). V lost 7 bases and J lost 7, with 20 bases in between. The CDR3 loop spans 14 amino acids.

The rearrangement joins TRBV6-1 to TRBJ2-7, with TRBD2 matching over 11 bases. Germline values: CDR1 MNHNS, CDR2 SASEGT. V lost 2 bases, J lost 1 base, and 1 base stayed unmatched. The CDR3 runs 15 residues. The CDR3 nucleotides are TGTGCCAGCAGTGAACGACTAGCGGGATCCTACGAGCAGTACTTC. It specifies CASSERLAGSYEQYF.

This clone was counted once. The chain is built from TRBV18 and TRBJ1-3; D not resolved. V lost 2 bases, J lost 7 bases, and 12 bases lay in between. The length of the CDR3 is 14 residues. Per the germline V gene, CDR1 is KGHSH and CDR2 is LQKENI. In DNA, the CDR3 is TGTGCCAGCTCACCAACCTACGACGGGAACACCATATATTTT. Its translation: CASSPTYDGNTIYF.

This rearrangement joins TRBV23-1 to TRBJ1-5, with D perhaps matching TRBD1 (6 bases). TRBV23-1 is flagged as an ORF with uncertain function. The ends were cut back, 0 bases at V and 0 bases at J, with 15 bases in the middle. The CDR3 consists of 18 residues. CDR3 loop: CASSQSVGTTDSNQPQHF. In nucleotides, the CDR3 is TGCGCCAGCAGTCAATCGGTGGGGACAACCGATAGCAATCAGCCCCAGCATTTT.

This clone occurred once. This sequence joins TRBV5-1 and TRBJ1-5, with 7 bases matching TRBD1. This CDR3 region has 19 residues. Unmatched junction bases numbered 19, after V lost 4 bases and J lost 3 bases. The germline V gene encodes CDR1 SGHRS and CDR2 YFSETQ. The DNA for the CDR3 is TGCGCCAGCAGCGGGCCGGGACAGTACTCCGGGGTCGACAATCAGCCCCAGCATTTT. It codes for CASSGPGQYSGVDNQPQHF.

This clone was seen only a few times. The chain employs TRBV5-1 and TRBJ1-4; tentative D call: TRBD1 (5 bases). The CDR3 runs 19 residues. Germline assignment: CDR1 SGHRS and CDR2 YFSETQ. V lost 0 bases and J lost 4, with 22 bases in between. The chain's CDR3 is CASSLAGMGPRRGNEKLFF. CDR3 DNA sequence: TGCGCCAGCAGCTTGGCCGGTATGGGACCCCGGAGGGGTAATGAAAAACTGTTTTTT.

The genes are TRBV5-1 and TRBJ1-4; the match to TRBD1 covers 8 bases. V was clipped by 3 bases and J by 0 bases; unmatched bases: 7. The CDR3 consists of 17 residues. Germline V gene sequence: CDR1 SGHRS, CDR2 YFSETQ. CDR3 nucleotide sequence: TGCGCCAGCAGCTCCCAGGGGGCGGGGGCAACTAATGAAAAACTGTTTTTT. As protein: CASSSQGAGATNEKLFF.

J is TRBJ2-1 and V is TRBV3-1 (or the pseudogene TRBV3-2); D is perhaps TRBD2 (6 bases). Trimming took 0 bases from V and 6 from J, leaving 9 bases between them. CDR1 LGHDT and CDR2 YNNKEL come from the germline V gene (reference sequence). The CDR3 spans 14 residues. Written as DNA, the CDR3 is TGTGCCAGCAGCCAAGATGTGGGGGGCAATGAGCAGTTCTTC. Its protein product is CASSQDVGGNEQFF.